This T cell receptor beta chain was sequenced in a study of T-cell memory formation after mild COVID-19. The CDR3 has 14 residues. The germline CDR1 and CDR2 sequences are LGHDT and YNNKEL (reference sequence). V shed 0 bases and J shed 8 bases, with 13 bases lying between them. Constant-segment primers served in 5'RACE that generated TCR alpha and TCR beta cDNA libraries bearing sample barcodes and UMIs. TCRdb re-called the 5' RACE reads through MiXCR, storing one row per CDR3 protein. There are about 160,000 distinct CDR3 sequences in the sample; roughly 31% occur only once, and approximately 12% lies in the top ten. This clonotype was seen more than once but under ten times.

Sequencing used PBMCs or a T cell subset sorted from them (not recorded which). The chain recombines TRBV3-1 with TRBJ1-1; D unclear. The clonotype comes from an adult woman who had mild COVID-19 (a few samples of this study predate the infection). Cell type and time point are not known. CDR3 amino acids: CASSQDQFGIEAFF. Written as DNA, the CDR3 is TGTGCCAGCAGCCAAGATCAATTCGGGATAGAAGCTTTCTTT.